The clone carrying this TCR beta chain was seen a few times. Its antigen is still unknown. The sample is drawn from a study of CD8 T cells in ankylosing spondylitis. Study results and caveats: A TCR beta motif made of fewer than ten highly homologous variants seemed typical of ankylosing spondylitis blood. Significantly higher representation of disease-linked clones was reported for matched ankylosing spondylitis synovial fluid.

Generation of TCR beta libraries employed quantitative 5'-RACE incorporating molecular barcodes. One entry per CDR3 protein, called by TCRdb with MiXCR from the 5' RACE reads. The table shows about 110,000 distinct CDR3 sequences, with about 24% occurring only once. The CDR3 extends over 14 amino acids. Looked up from germline, CDR1 is DFQATT and CDR2 is SNEGSKA (reference sequence). V gave up 1 base and J gave up 6 bases, with 12 bases separating them. The receptor was isolated from a male donor with ankylosing spondylitis. Sequencing was done on a sample of synovial fluid, either unsorted or a sorted T cell fraction (not recorded which). This sequence joins TRBV20-1 and TRBJ2-2; a possible D gene is TRBD2 (5 bases). CDR3 bases: TGCAGTGCTAGAGGGGCTAGCTTCTCCGGGGAGCTGTTTTTT. It specifies CSARGASFSGELFF.